This T cell receptor beta chain was captured in a study of neurological immune-mediated disorders. Study conclusions and caveats: Sharing of CDR3 amino acid sequences among expanded clones across subjects was absent, suggesting private repertoires in all groups. Repertoires from 18 of 34 multiple sclerosis patients grouped phylogenetically into a related-CDR3 cluster, suggesting a possible signature.

Time point here: longitudinal time-point 2. TCRdb processed the 5' RACE reads anew with MiXCR; each CDR3 protein has one entry. Among 65,000 to 95,000 distinct CDR3 sequences listed, approximately 6% were seen once. Note on this clonotype: What it recognizes is unknown. This may stem from a read error, because a much larger clone lies one nucleotide away.

The CDR3 extends over 12 amino acids. The V gene's germline CDR1 is SGHKS and CDR2 YYEKEE (reference sequence). Material for sequencing was PBMCs. The clonotype comes from a woman between 55 and 75 years old with multiple sclerosis. This sequence joins TRBV5-5 and TRBJ2-7, with a possible D match to TRBD1 (6 bases). The CDR3 DNA follows: TGTGCCAGCAGGTTGGACAGATACGAGCAGTACTTC. Protein sequence: CASRLDRYEQYF.